This is a list of T cell receptor beta chains from one sample in a study of OX40 agonist ivuxolimab in advanced cancers. TCRdb keeps only in-frame clones here, not all; method: immunoSEQ multiplex PCR. The table records about 99,000 clones, roughly 90% of them present only once. The sequencing used CD4+ or CD8+ T cells sorted from blood, collected in a trial of the OX40 agonist ivuxolimab. These receptors were collected from an adult with an advanced solid tumor such as melanoma, head and neck, liver or kidney cancer. CDR3s include the opening cysteine and the closing phenylalanine or tryptophan. A D gene is named only where the DNA matches it firmly. Expanded clones are given a class, and other clones once, few, many or no size at all.

V	J	D	size	DNA	CDR3
TRBV7-2	TRBJ2-7	TRBD1	.	TGTGCCAGCAGCGAGGGACAGGGGGCCTTCTACGAGCAGTACTTC	CASSEGQGAFYEQYF
TRBV2	TRBJ2-5	.	.	TGTGCCAGCAGTGCCGGGATGGGGACCCAGTACTTC	CASSAGMGTQYF
TRBV14	TRBJ1-1	TRBD1	.	TGTGCCAGCAGCCAAGAAAACAGGGGGAACAAAGCTTTCTTT	CASSQENRGNKAFF
TRBV6-1	TRBJ2-7	.	.	TGTGCCAGCAGTGAAAGTGGCTACGAGCAGTACTTC	CASSESGYEQYF
TRBV11-2	TRBJ2-2	.	.	TGTGCCAGCAGCTTAGCGGTGGGGACCGGGACATTGAACACCGGGGAGCTGTTTTTT	CASSLAVGTGTLNTGELFF
TRBV6-5	TRBJ1-1	.	.	TGTGCCAGCAGACCTGGGGCGGGGACTAACACTGAAGCTTTCTTT	CASRPGAGTNTEAFF
TRBV18	TRBJ1-2	TRBD1	.	TGTGCCAGCTCACGGGACAGGGAAGGTGGCTACACCTTC	CASSRDREGGYTF
TRBV6-1	TRBJ2-5	.	.	TGTGCCAGCAGTGACCGGGGACTGGGAGAGACCCAGTACTTC	CASSDRGLGETQYF
TRBV18	TRBJ1-4	.	.	TGTGCCAGCTCACCAAGCTCCAAGGGGGAAAAACTGTTTTTT	CASSPSSKGEKLFF
TRBV19	TRBJ1-4	.	.	TGTGCCAGTAGTCGAGCATCGGGACCAACTAATGAAAAACTGTTTTTT	CASSRASGPTNEKLFF
TRBV19	TRBJ2-1	TRBD2	.	TGTGCCAGTAGTATGACGACTAGCGGGGGGCCAAGCTCCTACAATGAGCAGTTCTTC	CASSMTTSGGPSSYNEQFF
TRBV5-1	TRBJ2-6	TRBD2	few	TGCGCCAGCAGTCCCGGGGGGGCTGGGGCCAACGTCCTGACTTTC	CASSPGGAGANVLTF
TRBV7-2	TRBJ2-1	TRBD2	few	TGTGCCAGCAGCCAGGCTAGCGGGAGGAATGAGCAGTTCTTC	CASSQASGRNEQFF
TRBV7-9	TRBJ2-1	.	once	TGTGCCAGCAGCTTAGTAGGAGTGCCCTACAATGAGCAGTTCTTC	CASSLVGVPYNEQFF
TRBV6-1	TRBJ1-4	.	.	TGTGCCAGCAGGACAGCCTTCAGTGAAAAACTGTTTTTT	CASRTAFSEKLFF
TRBV18	TRBJ2-2	.	.	TGTGCCAGCTCCCCCGGACTCAACACCGGGGAGCTGTTTTTT	CASSPGLNTGELFF
TRBV6-5	TRBJ2-4	TRBD2	once	TGTGCCAGCAGCGGGACTAGCGGGAGAAGGGACATTCAGTACTTC	CASSGTSGRRDIQYF
TRBV27	TRBJ2-3	.	.	TGTGCCAGCAGTTTTGGAGATTATGATACGCAGTATTTT	CASSFGDYDTQYF
TRBV6-6	TRBJ1-5	.	.	TGTGCCAGCAGCTTCCTTGCAGCCAATCAGCCCCAGCATTTT	CASSFLAANQPQHF
TRBV6-5	TRBJ2-3	.	.	TGTGCCAGCAGTTTGCGTCAGCACACAGATACGCAGTATTTT	CASSLRQHTDTQYF
TRBV29-1	TRBJ1-1	.	.	TGCAGCGTTGAATGGGGGGTTCGGAACACTGAAGCTTTCTTT	CSVEWGVRNTEAFF
TRBV28	TRBJ1-5	TRBD1	.	TGTGCCAGCAGTTCCCTTAAACAGGGGGCGCAGCCCCAGCATTTT	CASSSLKQGAQPQHF
TRBV28	TRBJ2-1	.	.	TGTGCCAGCAGTTTTTTTACAAATTACAATGAGCAGTTCTTC	CASSFFTNYNEQFF
TRBV7-9	TRBJ2-7	.	few	TGTGCCAGCAGCTTCGGCGGGACATCCTACGAGCAGTACTTC	CASSFGGTSYEQYF
TRBV18	TRBJ2-2	.	.	TGTGCCAGCTCACCCCCTGGTGGGACCGGGGAGCTGTTTTTT	CASSPPGGTGELFF
TRBV5-1	TRBJ2-3	TRBD2	once	TGCGCCAGCATGCCACTAGCGGGGTTAACGGATACGCAGTATTTT	CASMPLAGLTDTQYF
TRBV2	TRBJ2-7	TRBD1	.	TGTGCCAGCAGACCGGGACAGGGGCCCCCTCCCGAGCAGTACTTC	CASRPGQGPPPEQYF
TRBV5-1	TRBJ2-7	TRBD2	.	TGCGCCAGCAGCCCGAGCGGGAGGAAAGGCGAGCAGTACTTC	CASSPSGRKGEQYF
TRBV28	TRBJ1-2	.	.	TGTGCCAGCACCAAACAGGGACCCTATGGCTACACCTTC	CASTKQGPYGYTF
TRBV7-2	TRBJ2-4	.	.	TGTGCCAGCAGCTCACCTAACAGGGTGGGAGGGATTCAGTACTTC	CASSSPNRVGGIQYF
TRBV11-3	TRBJ2-7	.	.	TGTGCCAGCAGTTATGGCGGGGCTGGGGAGCAGTACTTC	CASSYGGAGEQYF
TRBV6-5	TRBJ1-2	.	.	TGTGCCACCGGCCCGACAGGTTATGGCTACACCTTC	CATGPTGYGYTF
TRBV30	TRBJ2-6	TRBD2	once	TGTTCGCTCTGTACTAGCGGGATAGAATGGAAGTCTGGGGCCAACGTCCTGACTTTC	CSLCTSGIEWKSGANVLTF
TRBV6-6	TRBJ1-2	TRBD1	.	TGTGCCAGCAGCGGACAGGGGGATGGCTACACCTTC	CASSGQGDGYTF
TRBV2	TRBJ1-4	TRBD1	.	TGTGCCAGCAGCCCGACAGGGGCAACTAATGAAAAACTGTTTTTT	CASSPTGATNEKLFF
TRBV7-2	TRBJ2-1	.	.	TGTGCCAGCAGCTTTCTGTACAATGAGCAGTTCTTC	CASSFLYNEQFF
TRBV11-2	TRBJ1-5	TRBD1	.	TGTGCCAGCAGCCCTGGGACAGGGGGTCCTCGGGGCAATCAGCCCCAGCATTTT	CASSPGTGGPRGNQPQHF
TRBV5-4	TRBJ1-2	TRBD1	.	TGTGCCAGCAGCGACAGGGTGAACTATGGCTACACCTTC	CASSDRVNYGYTF
TRBV6-1	TRBJ2-1	TRBD2	.	TGTGCCAGCAGACCATCCGCGGGAGGCTACAATGAGCAGTTCTTC	CASRPSAGGYNEQFF
TRBV7-2	TRBJ2-5	.	once	TGTGCCAGCAGCTTAGCGGGAGAGGGGACCCAGTACTTC	CASSLAGEGTQYF